One sample yielded the 4 T cell receptor beta chains listed below, sequenced in a study of cytomegalovirus exposure and HLA in healthy donors. With 60 Vbeta and 13 Jbeta primers, the PCR was carried out. The method was immunoSEQ multiplex PCR; TCRdb's version includes in-frame clones alone and lacks a portion of them. The profile shows over 120,000 clones, roughly 80% of them singletons. Sequenced input: PBMCs. The receptors originated from a female donor in good health and CMV-seronegative.

The J gene is TRBJ2-4, the V gene TRBV30; 8 nucleotides line up with TRBD1. Germline V gene sequence: CDR1 GTSNPN, CDR2 SVGIG (reference sequence). The CDR3 contains 15 residues. The junction had 4 bases not matched to a gene; V was cut back by 0 bases and J by 3 bases. CDR3 amino acids: CAWSVQGDGKNIQYF. CDR3 DNA sequence: TGTGCCTGGAGTGTACAGGGGGATGGCAAAAACATTCAGTACTTC.

The gene calls are TRBV7-9 and TRBJ2-1; 11 bases line up with TRBD2. This CDR3 spans 16 amino acids. The V segment lost 6 bases and the J segment 7 bases; nucleotides outside the gene matches: 11. The germline V gene encodes CDR1 SEHNR and CDR2 FQNEAQ (reference sequence). CDR3 residues: CASRSTLAGGSNEQFF. CDR3 DNA sequence: TGTGCCAGCAGGTCCACCCTAGCGGGAGGCTCGAATGAGCAGTTCTTC.

This clone was detected a few times. The V and J genes are TRBV19 and TRBJ1-1; D perhaps matches TRBD1 (5 bases). From germline, CDR1 is LNHDA and CDR2 SQIVND (reference sequence). V lost 5 bases and J 7 bases, leaving 11 bases between the germline ends. This CDR3 comprises 12 residues. CDR3 DNA sequence: TGTGCCAGTAGTGTCCGGGGGGATGAAGCTTTCTTT. Its protein is CASSVRGDEAFF.

The rearrangement joins TRBV19 to TRBJ2-1, with 8 nucleotides matching TRBD2. The junction had 11 bases not matched to a gene; V was cut back by 6 bases and J by 7 bases. The CDR3 length is 15 residues. Germline V gene lookup returns CDR1 LNHDA and CDR2 SQIVND (reference sequence). The CDR3 sequence is CASSPGGTSENEQFF. CDR3 DNA sequence: TGTGCCAGTAGCCCCGGAGGGACTAGTGAGAATGAGCAGTTCTTC.